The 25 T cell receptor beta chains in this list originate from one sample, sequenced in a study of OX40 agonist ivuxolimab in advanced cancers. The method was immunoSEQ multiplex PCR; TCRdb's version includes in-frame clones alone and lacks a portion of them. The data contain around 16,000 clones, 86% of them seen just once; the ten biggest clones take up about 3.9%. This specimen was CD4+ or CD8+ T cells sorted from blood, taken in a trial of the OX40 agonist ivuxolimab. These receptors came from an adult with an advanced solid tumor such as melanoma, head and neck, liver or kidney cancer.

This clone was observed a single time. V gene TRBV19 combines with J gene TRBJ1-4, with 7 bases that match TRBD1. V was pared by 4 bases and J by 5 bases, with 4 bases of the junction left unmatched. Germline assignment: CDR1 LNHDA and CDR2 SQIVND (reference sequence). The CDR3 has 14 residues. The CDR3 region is CASSTGQSNEKLFF. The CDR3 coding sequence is TGTGCCAGTAGTACGGGACAGTCGAATGAAAAACTGTTTTTT.

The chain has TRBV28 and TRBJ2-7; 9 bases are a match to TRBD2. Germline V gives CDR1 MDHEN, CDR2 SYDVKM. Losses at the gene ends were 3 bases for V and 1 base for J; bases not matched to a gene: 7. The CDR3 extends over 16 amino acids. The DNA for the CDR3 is TGTGCCAGCAGTTTTTCCCTAGCGGGACTTTCCTACGAGCAGTACTTC. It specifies CASSFSLAGLSYEQYF.

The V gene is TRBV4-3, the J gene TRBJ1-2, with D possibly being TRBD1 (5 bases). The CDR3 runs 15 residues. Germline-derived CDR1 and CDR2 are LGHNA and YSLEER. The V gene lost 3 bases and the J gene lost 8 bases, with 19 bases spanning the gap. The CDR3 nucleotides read TGCGCCAGCAGCCATAAAGTTCAGGGAACAGGCGGCTACACCTTC. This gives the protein CASSHKVQGTGGYTF.

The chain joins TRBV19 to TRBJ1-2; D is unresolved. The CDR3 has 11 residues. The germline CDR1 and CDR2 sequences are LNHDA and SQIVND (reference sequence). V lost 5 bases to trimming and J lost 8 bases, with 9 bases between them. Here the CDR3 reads CASSGEYGYTF. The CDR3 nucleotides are TGTGCCAGTAGTGGGGAGTACGGCTACACCTTC.

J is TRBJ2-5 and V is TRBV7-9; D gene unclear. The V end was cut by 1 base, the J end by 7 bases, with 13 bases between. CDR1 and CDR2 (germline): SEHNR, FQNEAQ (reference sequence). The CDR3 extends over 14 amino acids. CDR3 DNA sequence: TGTGCCAGCAGCTTAGAGGTCTTGGGCGGGACCCAGTACTTC. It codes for CASSLEVLGGTQYF.

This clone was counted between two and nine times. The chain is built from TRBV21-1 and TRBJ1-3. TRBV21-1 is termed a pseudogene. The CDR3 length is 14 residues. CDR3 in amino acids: CASSTSAGGNTIYF. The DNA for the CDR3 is TGTGCCAGCAGCACATCAGCCGGTGGAAACACCATATATTTT.

This CDR3 reads CASSRAIAGVNEQFF. The CDR3 DNA is TGTGCCAGCAGCAGGGCGATAGCGGGAGTAAATGAGCAGTTCTTC. V gene TRBV7-2 combines with J gene TRBJ2-1, with 9 bases identical to TRBD2. J lost 7 bases, V lost 5 bases, and 9 bases had no gene match. There are 15 residues in the CDR3. The germline V gene has CDR1 SGHTA and CDR2 FQGNSA.

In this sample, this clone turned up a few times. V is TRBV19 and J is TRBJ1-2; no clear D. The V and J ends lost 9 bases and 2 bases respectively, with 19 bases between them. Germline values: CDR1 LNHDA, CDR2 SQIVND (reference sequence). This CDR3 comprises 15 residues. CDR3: CASKTIEGRNYGYTF. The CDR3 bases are TGTGCCAGCAAGACGATAGAAGGGCGGAACTATGGCTACACCTTC.

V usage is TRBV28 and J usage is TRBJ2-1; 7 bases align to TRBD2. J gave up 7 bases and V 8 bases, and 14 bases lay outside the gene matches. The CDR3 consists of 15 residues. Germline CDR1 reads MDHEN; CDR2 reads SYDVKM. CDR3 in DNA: TGTGCCAGCTCCAGTTCCTCCCTGCGGGGGAATGAGCAGTTCTTC. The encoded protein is CASSSSSLRGNEQFF.

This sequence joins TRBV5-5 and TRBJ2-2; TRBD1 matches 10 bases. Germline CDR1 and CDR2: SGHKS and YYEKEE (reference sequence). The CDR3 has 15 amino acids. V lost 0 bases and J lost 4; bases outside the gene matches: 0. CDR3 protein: CASSLGDRGTGELFF. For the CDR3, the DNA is TGTGCCAGCAGCTTGGGGGACAGGGGCACCGGGGAGCTGTTTTTT. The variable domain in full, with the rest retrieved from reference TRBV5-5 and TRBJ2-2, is DAGVTQSPTHLIKTRGQQVTLRCSPISGHKSVSWYQQVLGQGPQFIFQYYEKEERGRGNFPDRFSARQFPNYSSELNVNALLLGDSALYLCASSLGDRGTGELFFGEGSRLTVL.

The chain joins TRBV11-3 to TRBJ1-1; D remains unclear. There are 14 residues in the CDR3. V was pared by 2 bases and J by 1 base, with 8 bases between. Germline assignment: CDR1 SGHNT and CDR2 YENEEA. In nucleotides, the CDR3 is TGTGCCAGCAGCTTAAGTCCGGCGAACACTGAAGCTTTCTTT. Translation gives CASSLSPANTEAFF.

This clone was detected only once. CDR3 sequence: CATSREQRGGEKLFF. Here the CDR3 DNA reads TGTGCCACCAGCAGAGAGCAGAGGGGTGGGGAAAAACTGTTTTTT. The chain carries TRBV15 and TRBJ1-4; possible D gene TRBD1, 5 bases. The ends were cut back, 0 bases at V and 8 bases at J, with 13 bases in the middle. Germline-derived CDR1 and CDR2 are LNHNV and YYDKDF (reference sequence). This CDR3 has 15 residues.

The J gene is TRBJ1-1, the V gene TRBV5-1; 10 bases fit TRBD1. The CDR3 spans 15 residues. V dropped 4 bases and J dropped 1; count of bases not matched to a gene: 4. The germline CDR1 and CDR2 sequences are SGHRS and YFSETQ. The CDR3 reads CASSGGTGANTEAFF. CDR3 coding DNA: TGCGCCAGCAGCGGGGGGACAGGGGCGAACACTGAAGCTTTCTTT.

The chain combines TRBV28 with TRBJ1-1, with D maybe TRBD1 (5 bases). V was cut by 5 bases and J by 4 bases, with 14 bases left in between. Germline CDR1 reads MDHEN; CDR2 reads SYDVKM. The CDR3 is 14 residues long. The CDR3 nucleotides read TGTGCCAGCAGTAACAGGATTCGGGGCACTGAAGCTTTCTTT. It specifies CASSNRIRGTEAFF.

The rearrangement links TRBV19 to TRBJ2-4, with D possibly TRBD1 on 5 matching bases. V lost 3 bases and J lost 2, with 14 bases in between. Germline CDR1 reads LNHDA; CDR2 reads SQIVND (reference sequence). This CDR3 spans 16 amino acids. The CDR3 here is CASSISGMGSKNIQYF. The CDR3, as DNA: TGTGCCAGTAGTATTTCAGGGATGGGGTCCAAAAACATTCAGTACTTC.

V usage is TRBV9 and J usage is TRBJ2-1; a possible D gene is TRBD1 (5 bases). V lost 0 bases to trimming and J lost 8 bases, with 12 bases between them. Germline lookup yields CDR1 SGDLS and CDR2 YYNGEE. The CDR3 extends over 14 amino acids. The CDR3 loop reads CASSVGRVGDEQFF. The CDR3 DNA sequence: TGTGCCAGCAGCGTAGGCAGGGTAGGCGATGAGCAGTTCTTC.

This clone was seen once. The CDR3 loop reads CASSQSGSNQPQHF. For the CDR3, the DNA is TGTGCCAGCAGCCAATCGGGGAGCAATCAGCCCCAGCATTTT. This chain joins TRBV14 and TRBJ1-5; D unresolved. The germline V gene encodes CDR1 SGHDN and CDR2 FVKESK. Trimming stripped 2 bases from V and 1 base from J, with 6 bases between. The CDR3 has 14 amino acids. The full variable domain, with the rest looked up from reference TRBV14 and TRBJ1-5, is EAGVTQFPSHSVIEKGQTVTLRCDPISGHDNLYWYRRVMGKEIKFLLHFVKESKQDESGMPNNRFLAERTGGTYSTLKVQPAELEDSGVYFCASSQSGSNQPQHFGDGTRLSIL.

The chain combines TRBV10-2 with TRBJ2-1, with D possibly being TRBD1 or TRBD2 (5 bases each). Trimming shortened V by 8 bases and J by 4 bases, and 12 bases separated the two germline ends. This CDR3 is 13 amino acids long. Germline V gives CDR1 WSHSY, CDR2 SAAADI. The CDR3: CASGREGYNEQFF. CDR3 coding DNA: TGCGCCAGCGGCCGTGAGGGGTACAATGAGCAGTTCTTC.

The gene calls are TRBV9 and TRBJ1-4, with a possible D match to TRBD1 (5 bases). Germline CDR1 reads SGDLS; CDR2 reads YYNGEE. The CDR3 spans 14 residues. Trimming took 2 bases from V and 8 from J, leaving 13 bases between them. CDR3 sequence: CASSVVGHGEKLFF. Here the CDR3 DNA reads TGTGCCAGCAGCGTGGTGGGGCACGGGGAAAAACTGTTTTTT.

The CDR3: CASSPTYEQYF. DNA of the CDR3: TGTGCCAGCAGCCCCACCTACGAGCAGTACTTC. The chain recombines TRBV7-9 with TRBJ2-5; no clear D. The tail of the sequence fits TRBJ2-7 better, so the J call may be wrong. This CDR3 contains 11 residues. Germline V gene data show CDR1 as SEHNR and CDR2 as FQNEAQ (reference sequence).

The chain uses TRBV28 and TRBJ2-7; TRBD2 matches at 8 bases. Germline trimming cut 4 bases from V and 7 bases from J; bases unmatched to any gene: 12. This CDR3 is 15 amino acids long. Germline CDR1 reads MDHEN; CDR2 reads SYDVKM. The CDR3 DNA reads TGTGCCAGCAGTTCGCTTACTAGCGGATCGGGGGAGCAGTACTTC. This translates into CASSSLTSGSGEQYF.

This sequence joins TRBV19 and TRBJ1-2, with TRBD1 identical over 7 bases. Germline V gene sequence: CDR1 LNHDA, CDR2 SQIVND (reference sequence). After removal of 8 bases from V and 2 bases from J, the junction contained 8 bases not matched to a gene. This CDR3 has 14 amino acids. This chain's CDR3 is CASDTGDANYGYTF. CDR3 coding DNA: TGTGCCAGTGATACAGGGGACGCAAACTATGGCTACACCTTC.

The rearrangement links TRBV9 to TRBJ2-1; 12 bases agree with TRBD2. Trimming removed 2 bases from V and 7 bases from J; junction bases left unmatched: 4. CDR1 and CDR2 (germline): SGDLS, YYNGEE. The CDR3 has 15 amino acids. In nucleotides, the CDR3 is TGTGCCAGCAGCGTCCGACTAGCGGGAGTTAATGAGCAGTTCTTC. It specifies CASSVRLAGVNEQFF.

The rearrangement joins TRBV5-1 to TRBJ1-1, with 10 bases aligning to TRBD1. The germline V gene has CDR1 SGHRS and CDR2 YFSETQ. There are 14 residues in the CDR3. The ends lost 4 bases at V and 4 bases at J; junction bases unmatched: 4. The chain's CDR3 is CASSPRTGGTEAFF. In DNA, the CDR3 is TGCGCCAGCAGCCCCAGGACAGGGGGCACTGAAGCTTTCTTT.

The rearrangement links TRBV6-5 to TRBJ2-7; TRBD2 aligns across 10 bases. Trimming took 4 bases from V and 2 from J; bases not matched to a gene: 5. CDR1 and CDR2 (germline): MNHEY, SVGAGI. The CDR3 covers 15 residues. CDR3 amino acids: CASSSTSGDAYEQYF. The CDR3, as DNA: TGTGCCAGCAGTTCCACTAGCGGGGATGCCTACGAGCAGTACTTC.